The 20 T cell receptor delta chains in this list originate from one sample, sequenced in a study of gamma-delta chains in newborns, infants, children. TCRdb reprocessed the reads using CATT. The sample shows approximately 4,100 delta-chain clones, 0.55% to 0.65% of them seen only once. The sequencing input was blood. Source of these receptors: a child who was a newborn, infant or young child, either healthy, febrile or measles-vaccinated (not recorded which).

This clone was seen a few times. The mismatch at residue 12 between this DNA's translation and the TCRdb protein of a much larger clone likely reflects a read error; the protein shown is translated from the DNA. This chain links TRDV3 with TRDJ2; 12 bases align to TRDD3. The CDR3 is made up of 17 amino acids. The germline gives CDR1 TVYSNPD, CDR2 GDNSRS (reference sequence). The junction had 13 bases not matched to a gene; V was cut back by 0 bases and J by 8 bases. The CDR3 DNA reads as TGTGCCTTTAGAAGGAGGGGTGCTGGGGGATACGGGGCACAACTCTTCTTT. This translates into CAFRRRGAGGYGAQLFF.

Only a few counts were recorded for this clone. This DNA's translation and the protein TCRdb lists, from a much larger clone, do not match at residue 12, likely due to a read error; the protein shown is translated from the DNA. The chain links TRDV2 to TRDJ3, with 8 bases aligning to TRDD3. The CDR3 sequence is 20 residues long. Losses at the gene ends were 0 bases for V and 2 bases for J; bases not matched to a gene: 11. Germline CDR1 is GEAIGNYY and CDR2 is EKD. For the CDR3, the DNA is TGTGCCTGTGACACCGTAAACTGGGGGTCAAGCCCCTGGGACACCCGACAGATGTTTTTC. This translates into CACDTVNWGSSPWDTRQMFF.

To note about this clone: The TCRdb record carries a much larger clone's protein, which differs from this DNA's translation at residue 5; a read error is the likely cause, and the protein listed here is the DNA translation. The chain links TRDV2 to TRDJ3; 9 positions match TRDD3. The CDR3 has 19 residues. Germline V gene data show CDR1 as GEAIGNYY and CDR2 as EKD. Unmatched junction bases numbered 9, after V lost 3 bases and J lost 1 base. The CDR3 loop reads CACDANWGRSSWDTRQMFF. CDR3 coding DNA: TGTGCCTGTGACGCAAACTGGGGGAGAAGTTCCTGGGACACCCGACAGATGTTTTTC.

Of note for this clone: The protein given by TCRdb reflects a much larger clone and differs at residue 9 from this DNA's translation, likely from a read error; the protein shown is the DNA's translation. The gene calls are TRDV2 and TRDJ3; TRDD3 matches at 7 bases. After removal of 0 bases from V and 0 bases from J, the junction contained 4 bases not matched to a gene. The germline V gene has CDR1 GEAIGNYY and CDR2 EKD. The CDR3 length is 18 residues. The CDR3 here is CACDTVWGGSWDTRQMFF. CDR3 DNA sequence: TGTGCCTGTGACACCGTCTGGGGGGGCTCCTGGGACACCCGACAGATGTTTTTC.

This clone was counted a few times. The protein TCRdb gives is from a much larger clone and does not agree with this DNA's translation at residue 13, likely a read error; the protein shown here comes from the DNA. This chain uses TRDV2 with TRDJ3; weak D call: TRDD3 (6 bases). Germline loops: CDR1 GEAIGNYY, CDR2 EKD. This CDR3 comprises 18 residues. In DNA, the CDR3 is TGTGCCTGTGACACCGTGGGGGTCAGCTCCTGGGACGCCCGACAGATGTTTTTC. Protein product: CACDTVGVSSWDARQMFF.

To note about this clone: Possible read error: a much larger clone is one base away. Other DNA sequences in the sample encode the same CDR3. The rearrangement joins TRDV1 to TRDJ1, with 7 bases that match TRDD3. In germline, CDR1 is TSWWSYY, CDR2 QGS. The length of the CDR3 is 15 residues. V lost 5 bases, J lost 7 bases, and 13 bases stayed unmatched. The CDR3 coding sequence is TGTGCTCTTGGGCTCTTTCTACGGGGGATTCCTAAACTCATCTTT. Amino acid sequence: CALGLFLRGIPKLIF.

This clone occurred a few times. TCRdb attributes to this sequence the protein of a much larger clone, which differs from the DNA translation at residue 10; a read error is likely, and the protein displayed is translated from the DNA. This rearrangement joins TRDV2 to TRDJ3, with D unresolved. V gave up 0 bases and J gave up 0 bases, with 14 bases separating them. Germline CDR1 and CDR2: GEAIGNYY and EKD. The length of the CDR3 is 19 residues. CDR3 sequence reads: CACDTGTAYCSWDTRQMFF. The CDR3 nucleotides read TGTGCCTGTGACACCGGAACTGCTTATTGCTCCTGGGACACCCGACAGATGTTTTTC.

In this sample, this clone turned up a few times. With a much larger clone just one base away, this may be a read error. At the DNA level, this CDR3 is encoded by other sequences in the same sample as well. The V gene is TRDV2, the J gene TRDJ3, with 12 bases lining up with TRDD3. CDR1 is GEAIGNYY and CDR2 is EKD in the germline V gene. There are 18 residues in the CDR3. This CDR3 reads CACDTGGYYSWDTRQMFF. The CDR3 nucleotides read TGTGCCTGCGACACTGGGGGATACTACTCCTGGGACACCCGACAGATGTTTTTC.

This clone was counted a few times. A far larger clone is just one base off, so this is likely a read error. CDR3 region: CACDTVTVGDPSSSWDTRQTFF. CDR3 nucleotide sequence: TGTGCCTGTGACACCGTTACAGTGGGGGATCCCTCGAGCTCCTGGGACACCCGACAGACGTTTTTC. The chain is built from TRDV2 and TRDJ3, with 8 bases aligning to TRDD3. CDR1 GEAIGNYY and CDR2 EKD come from the germline V gene. The CDR3 covers 22 residues.

V usage is TRDV2 and J usage is TRDJ3, with 11 bases lining up with TRDD3. Germline CDR1 reads GEAIGNYY; CDR2 reads EKD. J lost 5 bases, V lost 0 bases, and 20 bases had no gene match. The CDR3 is 23 amino acids. The CDR3 sequence: CACDTVSSGGYPGGTRDTRQMFF. The CDR3, as DNA: TGTGCCTGTGACACCGTTTCTTCTGGGGGATACCCCGGAGGAACCCGGGACACCCGACAGATGTTTTTC.

This clone was detected only a few times. A single base is all that separates this from a far larger clone, so a read error is likely. The identical CDR3 is also encoded by other nucleotide sequences in the sample. The V gene is TRDV2, the J gene TRDJ1; the match to TRDD3 covers 13 bases. This CDR3 has 18 amino acids. Germline-derived CDR1 and CDR2 are GEAIGNYY and EKD. The CDR3 DNA sequence: TGTGCCTGTGACACGGTACTGGGGGATACGCACTACACCGATAAACTTATCTTT. This codes for CACDTVLGDTHYTDKLIF.

With regard to this clone: This DNA's translation and the protein TCRdb lists, from a much larger clone, do not match at residue 16, likely due to a read error; the protein shown is translated from the DNA. Different DNA sequences within this sample yield the same CDR3. The chain uses TRDV2 and TRDJ3, with 12 bases aligning to TRDD3. Germline CDR1 and CDR2: GEAIGNYY and EKD. CDR3 length: 18 amino acids. The CDR3 spells CACDTVLGDTWDTRQTFF. The CDR3 DNA is TGTGCCTGTGACACCGTACTGGGGGATACCTGGGACACCCGGCAGACGTTTTTC.

This clone was counted a few times. Mismatch with germline at one junction end may stem from a read error. Other DNA sequences of this sample code for an identical CDR3. The rearrangement joins TRDV2 to TRDJ3; TRDD3 matches at 9 bases. CDR3 length equals 20 residues. From germline, CDR1 is GEAIGNYY and CDR2 EKD. Here the CDR3 reads CACVTATGGLSSWDTRQMFF. The CDR3 nucleotides are TGTGCCTGTGTCACCGCTACTGGGGGACTCAGCTCCTGGGACACCCGCCAGATGTTTTTC.

This clone was observed a few times. A read error likely explains why the TCRdb protein, taken from a much larger clone, differs from this DNA's translation at residue 17; the protein shown is translated from the DNA. This chain joins TRDV2 and TRDJ3; 11 bases align to TRDD3. Germline values: CDR1 GEAIGNYY, CDR2 EKD. The CDR3 length is 19 residues. The CDR3 DNA reads TGTGCCTGTGATCGTCTGGGGGATACCCCCTCCTGGGACACCCGACAGACGTTTTTC. Its translation: CACDRLGDTPSWDTRQTFF.

By share, this clone ranks as large (0.1 to 1%). Other nucleotide sequences in the sample specify the same CDR3. This chain links TRDV2 with TRDJ1, with 7 bases aligning to TRDD3. CDR1 and CDR2 from the germline V gene are GEAIGNYY and EKD. V gave up 1 base and J gave up 2 bases; unmatched junction bases: 3. The CDR3 covers 14 residues. The CDR3 here is CACDTGGRTDKLIF. The CDR3 bases are TGTGCCTGTGACACTGGGGGACGTACCGATAAACTCATCTTT.

A remark on this clone: This clone may be a read error of a much larger clone one base away. The sample contains more than one DNA sequence encoding this CDR3. This rearrangement joins TRAV29/DV5 to TRDJ2; possible D gene TRDD3, 6 bases. The germline CDR1 and CDR2 sequences are NSMFDY and ISSIKDK. The CDR3 covers 16 residues. CDR3 bases: TGTGCGGCAAGCGCGACGGGATATCAGGTGACAGCACAACTCTTCTTT. It translates to CAASATGYQVTAQLFF. Complete variable domain (other parts from reference TRAV29/DV5 and TRDJ2): DQQVKQNSPSLSVQEGRISILNCDYTNSMFDYFLWYKKYPAEGPTFLISISSIKDKNEDGRFTVFLNKSAKHLSLHIVPSQPGDSAVYFCAASATGYQVTAQLFFGKGTQLIVEP.

By share, this clone ranks as medium-sized (0.01 to 0.1%). The same CDR3 arises from other DNA sequences in this sample as well. The J gene is TRDJ3, the V gene TRDV2; TRDD3 matches 12 bases. With V trimmed by 0 bases and J by 1 base, 12 bases remained unmatched. Per the germline V gene, CDR1 is GEAIGNYY and CDR2 is EKD. This CDR3 region has 22 residues. The CDR3 DNA follows: TGTGCCTGTGACACCCCCTGGGGGATACGACCTAGTAGGTCCTGGGACACCCGACAGATGTTTTTC. The encoded protein is CACDTPWGIRPSRSWDTRQMFF.

In this sample, this clone turned up a few times. For this DNA, TCRdb reports the protein of a much larger clone, which diverges at residue 12, most likely from a read error; the protein presented here is translated directly from the DNA. The V and J genes are TRDV2 and TRDJ3; 7 bases are a match to TRDD3. The length of the CDR3 is 18 residues. Germline CDR1 reads GEAIGNYY; CDR2 reads EKD. The CDR3 protein is CACDTVHWGAWGTRQMFF. CDR3 sequence (DNA): TGTGCCTGTGACACCGTTCACTGGGGCGCCTGGGGCACCCGACAGATGTTTTTC.

In the case of this clone: TCRdb records a much larger clone's protein for this DNA, with a difference at residue 9 that likely arises from a read error; the protein given is the translation of the DNA. The chain joins TRDV2 to TRDJ3, with TRDD3 matching over 10 bases. In germline, CDR1 is GEAIGNYY, CDR2 EKD. This CDR3 has 20 amino acids. V gave up 3 bases and J gave up 1 base; unmatched junction bases: 11. CDR3 region: CACDSYWGMRGSWDTRQMFF. CDR3 bases: TGTGCCTGTGACTCGTACTGGGGGATGCGCGGGTCCTGGGACACCCGACAGATGTTTTTC.

Concerning this clone itself: TCRdb shows a much larger clone's protein in place of this DNA's translation, and the two differ at residue 6, likely through a read error; the protein shown is translated from the DNA. This chain links TRDV2 with TRDJ3; 8 bases are a match to TRDD3. J gave up 0 bases and V 0 bases, and 9 bases lay outside the gene matches. Germline-derived CDR1 and CDR2 are GEAIGNYY and EKD. The CDR3 consists of 20 residues. The CDR3 loop is CACDTANWGSSSWDTRQMFF. The CDR3 DNA sequence: TGTGCCTGTGACACCGCAAACTGGGGGTCAAGCTCCTGGGACACCCGACAGATGTTTTTC.